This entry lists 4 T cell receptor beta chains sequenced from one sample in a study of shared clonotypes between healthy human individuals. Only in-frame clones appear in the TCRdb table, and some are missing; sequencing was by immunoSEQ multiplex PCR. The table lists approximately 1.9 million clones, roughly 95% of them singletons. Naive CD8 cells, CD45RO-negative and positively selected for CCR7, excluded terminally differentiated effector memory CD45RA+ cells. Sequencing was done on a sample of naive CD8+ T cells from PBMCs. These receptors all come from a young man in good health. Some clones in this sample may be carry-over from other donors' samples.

The CDR3 here is CASSPRTGGGNTEAFF. CDR3 in DNA: TGTGCCAGCAGTCCCCGGACAGGGGGGGGGAACACTGAAGCTTTCTTT. The rearrangement joins TRBV27 to TRBJ1-1, with TRBD1 matching 10 bases. Losses at the gene ends were 5 bases for V and 1 base for J; bases not matched to a gene: 7. Germline values: CDR1 MNHEY, CDR2 SMNVEV (reference sequence). CDR3 length: 16 residues.

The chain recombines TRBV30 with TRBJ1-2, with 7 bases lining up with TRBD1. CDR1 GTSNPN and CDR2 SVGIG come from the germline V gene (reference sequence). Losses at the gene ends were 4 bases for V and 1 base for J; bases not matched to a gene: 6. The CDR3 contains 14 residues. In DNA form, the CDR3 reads TGTGCCTGGACAAACAGGGGAGGTAACTATGGCTACACCTTC. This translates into CAWTNRGGNYGYTF.

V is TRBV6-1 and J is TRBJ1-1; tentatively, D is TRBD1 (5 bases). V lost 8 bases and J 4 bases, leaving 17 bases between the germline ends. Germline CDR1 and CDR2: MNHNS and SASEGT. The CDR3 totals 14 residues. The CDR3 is CASPGWGLGTEAFF. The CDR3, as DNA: TGTGCCAGCCCCGGCTGGGGCTTGGGCACTGAAGCTTTCTTT.

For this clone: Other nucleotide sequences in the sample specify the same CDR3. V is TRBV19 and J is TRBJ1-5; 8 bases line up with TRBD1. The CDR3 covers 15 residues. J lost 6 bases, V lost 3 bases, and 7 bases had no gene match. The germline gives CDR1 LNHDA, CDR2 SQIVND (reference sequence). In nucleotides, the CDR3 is TGTGCCAGTAGTATCCCAGGGGGCTGGGGTCAGCCCCAGCATTTT. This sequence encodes CASSIPGGWGQPQHF.